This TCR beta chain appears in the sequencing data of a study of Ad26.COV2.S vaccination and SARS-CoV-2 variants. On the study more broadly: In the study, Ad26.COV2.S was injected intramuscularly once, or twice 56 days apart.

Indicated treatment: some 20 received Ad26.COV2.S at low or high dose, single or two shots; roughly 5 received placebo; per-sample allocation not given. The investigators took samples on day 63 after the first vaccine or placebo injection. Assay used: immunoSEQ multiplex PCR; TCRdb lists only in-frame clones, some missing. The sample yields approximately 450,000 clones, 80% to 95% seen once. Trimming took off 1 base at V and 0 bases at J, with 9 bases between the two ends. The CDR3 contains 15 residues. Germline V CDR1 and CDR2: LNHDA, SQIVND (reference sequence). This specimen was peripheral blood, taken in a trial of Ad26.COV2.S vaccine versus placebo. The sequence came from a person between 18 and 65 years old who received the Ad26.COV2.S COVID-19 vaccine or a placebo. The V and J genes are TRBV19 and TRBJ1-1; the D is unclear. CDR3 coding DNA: TGTGCCAGTAGTATAGGCGGCAGCATGAACACTGAAGCTTTCTTT. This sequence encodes CASSIGGSMNTEAFF.